This entry lists 22 T cell receptor beta chains sequenced from one sample in a study of blood T cell repertoires in COVID-19. Sequencing was performed with immunoSEQ multiplex PCR; in TCRdb, only in-frame clones are kept and a portion is missing. The table records 45,000 to 50,000 clones, around 82% of them present only once. Input material: peripheral blood. The receptors were gathered from a man aged 35 to 55 with acute or convalescent COVID-19.

This rearrangement joins TRBV28 to TRBJ2-3, with 11 bases lining up with TRBD2. V was clipped by 3 bases and J by 11 bases; unmatched bases: 7. Germline V gene sequence: CDR1 MDHEN, CDR2 SYDVKM. The CDR3 consists of 14 residues. CDR3 coding DNA: TGTGCCAGCAGTTTTAGCGGGGGGGCTGTCCTGCAGTATTTT. Protein: CASSFSGGAVLQYF.

CDR3 loop: CASSLQAFMGNTIYF. As DNA, the CDR3 is TGTGCCAGCAGCTTGCAGGCCTTTATGGGAAACACCATATATTTT. The chain links TRBV5-5 to TRBJ1-3; D remains unclear. V was pared by 1 base and J by 4 bases, with 12 bases between. This CDR3 spans 15 amino acids. Per the germline V gene, CDR1 is SGHKS and CDR2 is YYEKEE (reference sequence).

The chain employs TRBV5-1 and TRBJ2-1; D gene uncertain. V was cut by 0 bases and J by 3 bases, with 13 bases left in between. Germline assignment: CDR1 SGHRS and CDR2 YFSETQ. The length of the CDR3 is 16 residues. Written as DNA, the CDR3 is TGCGCCAGCAGCTTGGTGCCGACAATAAACTACAATGAGCAGTTCTTC. It translates to CASSLVPTINYNEQFF.

This sequence joins TRBV10-3 and TRBJ1-5; D not resolved. The CDR3 has 14 residues. In germline, CDR1 is ENHRY, CDR2 SYGVKD. The germline V and J ends were trimmed by 2 bases and 2 bases, with 7 bases remaining between them. The CDR3 coding sequence is TGTGCCATCAGTGAGGGACTGGGCAATCAGCCCCAGCATTTT. Translation: CAISEGLGNQPQHF.

The V gene is TRBV19, the J gene TRBJ2-3; D unclear. The ends were cut back, 1 base at V and 0 bases at J, with 8 bases in the middle. This CDR3 has 15 residues. Germline CDR1 reads LNHDA; CDR2 reads SQIVND (reference sequence). DNA for the CDR3: TGTGCCAGTAGTATAGGAGAGGTCAGCACAGATACGCAGTATTTT. Translation: CASSIGEVSTDTQYF.

The V call is TRBV10-3, the J call TRBJ1-2; the match to TRBD1 covers 7 bases. Trimming took 6 bases from V and 8 from J; bases not matched to a gene: 18. The germline gives CDR1 ENHRY, CDR2 SYGVKD. This CDR3 spans 16 amino acids. CDR3 region: CAISAMGQPSAEGYTF. CDR3 coding DNA: TGTGCCATCAGCGCAATGGGACAGCCGAGCGCGGAGGGCTACACCTTC.

In nucleotides, the CDR3 is TGTGCCAGCAGCTTAGTGGCTGACACAGATACGCAGTATTTT. The encoded protein is CASSLVADTDTQYF. V is TRBV7-6 and J is TRBJ2-3; D is ambiguous. This CDR3 has 14 amino acids. Germline CDR1 and CDR2: SGHVS and FNYEAQ. Trimming removed 1 base from V and 2 bases from J, with 7 bases in between.

This clone was observed a handful of times. The rearrangement joins TRBV6-1 to TRBJ2-7; TRBD2 matches at 8 bases. The CDR3 loop spans 15 amino acids. V lost 6 bases, J lost 3 bases, and 10 bases stayed unmatched. The germline CDR1 and CDR2 sequences are MNHNS and SASEGT. Here the CDR3 DNA reads TGTGCCAGCAGCCGAACTAGCGGCGCCAACTACGAGCAGTACTTC. Its translation is CASSRTSGANYEQYF.

This clone was detected once. The chain has TRBV6-6 and TRBJ1-6; TRBD1 is a possible D gene (6 bases). Trimming took off 9 bases at V and 7 bases at J, with 10 bases between the two ends. Germline loops: CDR1 MNHNY, CDR2 SVGAGI (reference sequence). The CDR3 is 12 residues long. The CDR3 spells CASYRVNSPLHF. In DNA, the CDR3 is TGTGCCAGTTACAGGGTGAATTCACCCCTCCACTTT.

J is TRBJ1-2 and V is TRBV20-1; TRBD1 might be the D (5 bases). Germline V gene lookup returns CDR1 DFQATT and CDR2 SNEGSKA (reference sequence). The CDR3 length is 11 residues. The V end lost 4 bases, the J end lost 7 bases, and 10 bases lay between the germline ends. CDR3 DNA: TGCAGTGCTATAGCGGGACGTGGCTACACCTTC. This sequence encodes CSAIAGRGYTF.

The J gene is TRBJ1-1, the V gene TRBV5-1; 7 nucleotides align to TRBD1. The CDR3 totals 15 residues. Germline V lookup: CDR1 SGHRS, CDR2 YFSETQ. V gave up 2 bases and J gave up 0 bases; unmatched junction bases: 4. In nucleotides, the CDR3 is TGCGCCAGCAGCTTTGGGACAGCCATGAACACTGAAGCTTTCTTT. Its translation is CASSFGTAMNTEAFF.

This rearrangement joins TRBV19 to TRBJ1-1; D may be TRBD1 (6 bases). Per the germline V gene, CDR1 is LNHDA and CDR2 is SQIVND (reference sequence). The V end was cut by 6 bases, the J end by 1 base, with 18 bases between. The CDR3 covers 16 residues. CDR3 in DNA: TGTGCCAGTAGAGGGGGTGCAGGGTTGTCGAACACTGAAGCTTTCTTT. It encodes CASRGGAGLSNTEAFF.

V is TRBV27 and J is TRBJ2-2, with 8 positions matching TRBD2. Germline-derived CDR1 and CDR2 are MNHEY and SMNVEV (reference sequence). CDR3 length: 16 residues. After removal of 10 bases from V and 4 bases from J, the junction contained 14 bases not matched to a gene. CDR3 DNA: TGTGCCATCACTAATTCCGGGACTAGTTCCACCGGGGAGCTGTTTTTT. It specifies CAITNSGTSSTGELFF.

This chain joins TRBV28 and TRBJ2-7; 7 bases agree with TRBD1. This CDR3 has 13 amino acids. After removal of 10 bases from V and 2 bases from J, the junction contained 8 bases not matched to a gene. Germline V CDR1 and CDR2: MDHEN, SYDVKM. CDR3 sequence: CATRTGVAYEQYF. The CDR3 nucleotides are TGTGCCACCAGGACAGGCGTCGCCTACGAGCAGTACTTC.

V is TRBV9 and J is TRBJ1-2; a possible D gene is TRBD1 (6 bases). V gave up 4 bases and J gave up 6 bases, with 22 bases separating them. The germline V gene has CDR1 SGDLS and CDR2 YYNGEE. The CDR3 has 16 residues. The CDR3 sequence is CASSTLRDTGRNGYTF. The CDR3 DNA follows: TGTGCCAGCAGCACCCTCCGGGACACCGGGCGGAATGGCTACACCTTC.

The chain joins TRBV7-9 to TRBJ1-4, with D possibly being TRBD1 (5 bases). The V end was cut by 7 bases, the J end by 5 bases, with 8 bases between. This CDR3 is built from 12 residues. Per germline, CDR1 SEHNR and CDR2 FQNEAQ (reference sequence). CDR3 sequence (DNA): TGTGCCAGCAACGACAGAAATGAAAAACTGTTTTTT. It specifies CASNDRNEKLFF. The variable domain in full, with the rest retrieved from reference TRBV7-9 and TRBJ1-4, is DTGVSQNPRHKITKRGQNVTFRCDPISEHNRLYWYRQTLGQGPEFLTYFQNEAQLEKSRLLSDRFSAERPKGSFSTLEIQRTEQGDSAMYLCASNDRNEKLFFGSGTQLSVL.

V is TRBV7-9 and J is TRBJ2-3, with D uncertain. Trimming removed 2 bases from V and 2 bases from J, with 2 bases in between. CDR3 length: 12 residues. The germline gives CDR1 SEHNR, CDR2 FQNEAQ (reference sequence). CDR3 DNA sequence: TGTGCCAGCAGCTTACACACAGATACGCAGTATTTT. Translation: CASSLHTDTQYF.

This clone was counted a single time. J is TRBJ2-1 and V is TRBV5-1, with unresolved D. Between the trimmed V and J ends, which lost 0 bases and 3 bases, there was a span of 4 bases. Germline lookup yields CDR1 SGHRS and CDR2 YFSETQ. The CDR3 is 13 amino acids. CDR3 bases: TGCGCCAGCAGCTTGGCCAACTACAATGAGCAGTTCTTC. It is translated as CASSLANYNEQFF.

The chain joins TRBV11-2 to TRBJ2-1, with 8 positions matching TRBD2. The CDR3 has 14 amino acids. J was trimmed by 9 bases and V by 5 bases; bases with no gene match: 9. CDR1 is SGHAT and CDR2 is FQNNGV in the germline V gene. In nucleotides, the CDR3 is TGTGCCAGCAGCCAGACGGGGGGGCGCCCTGAGCAGTTCTTC. Translation gives CASSQTGGRPEQFF.

J is TRBJ1-2 and V is TRBV6-5; D gene uncertain. There are 15 residues in the CDR3. From germline, CDR1 is MNHEY and CDR2 SVGAGI. V was trimmed by 6 bases and J by 4 bases, leaving 18 bases between them. The CDR3 here is CASSPGFLSPYGYTF. CDR3 nucleotide sequence: TGTGCCAGCAGCCCGGGGTTTTTATCCCCCTATGGCTACACCTTC.

There are a few counts of this clone. V and J are TRBV5-5 and TRBJ2-3; D not resolved. Germline values: CDR1 SGHKS, CDR2 YYEKEE (reference sequence). Deletions cut 1 base from V and 2 bases from J, with 8 bases between. The CDR3 sequence is 14 residues long. The CDR3 DNA is TGTGCCAGCAGCTTGTTACTCCCCACAGATACGCAGTATTTT. It translates to CASSLLLPTDTQYF.

V gene TRBV4-2 combines with J gene TRBJ2-5, with 10 bases aligning to TRBD2. The J segment lost 0 bases and the V segment lost 3 bases, leaving 4 bases of the junction unmatched. CDR3 length: 16 amino acids. CDR1 and CDR2 from the germline V gene are LGHNA and YNFKEQ. This CDR3 reads CASSHNSGGYQETQYF. The CDR3 nucleotides read TGTGCCAGCAGCCACAATAGCGGGGGGTACCAAGAGACCCAGTACTTC.